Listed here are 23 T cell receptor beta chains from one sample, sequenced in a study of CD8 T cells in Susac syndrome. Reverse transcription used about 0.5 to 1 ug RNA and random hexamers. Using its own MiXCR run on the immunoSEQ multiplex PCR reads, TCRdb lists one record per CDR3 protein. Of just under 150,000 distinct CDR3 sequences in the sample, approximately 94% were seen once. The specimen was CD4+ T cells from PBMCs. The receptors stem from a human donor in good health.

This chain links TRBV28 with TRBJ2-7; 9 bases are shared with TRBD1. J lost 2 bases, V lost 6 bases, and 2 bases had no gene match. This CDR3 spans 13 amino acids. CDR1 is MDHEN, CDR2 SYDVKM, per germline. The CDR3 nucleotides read TGTGCCAGCAGGACAGGGGGTGCCTACGAGCAGTACTTC. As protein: CASRTGGAYEQYF.

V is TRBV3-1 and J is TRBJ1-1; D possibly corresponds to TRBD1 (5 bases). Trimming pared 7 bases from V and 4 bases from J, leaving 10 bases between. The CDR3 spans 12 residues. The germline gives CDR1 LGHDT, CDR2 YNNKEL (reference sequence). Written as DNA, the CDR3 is TGTGCCAGCACCAACGGGGGCACTGAAGCTTTCTTT. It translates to CASTNGGTEAFF.

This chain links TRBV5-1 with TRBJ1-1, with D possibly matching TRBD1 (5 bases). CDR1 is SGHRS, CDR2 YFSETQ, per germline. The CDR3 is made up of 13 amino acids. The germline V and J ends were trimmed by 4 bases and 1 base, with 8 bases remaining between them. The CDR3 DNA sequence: TGCGCCAGCAGCCCGCAGGGGAACACTGAAGCTTTCTTT. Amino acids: CASSPQGNTEAFF.

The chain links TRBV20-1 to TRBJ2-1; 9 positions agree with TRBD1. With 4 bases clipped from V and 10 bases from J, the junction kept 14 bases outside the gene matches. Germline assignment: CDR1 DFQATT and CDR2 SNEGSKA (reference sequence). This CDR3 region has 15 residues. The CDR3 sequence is CSATKGAGQGREQFF. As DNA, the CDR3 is TGCAGTGCTACCAAGGGTGCAGGACAGGGGCGCGAGCAGTTCTTC.

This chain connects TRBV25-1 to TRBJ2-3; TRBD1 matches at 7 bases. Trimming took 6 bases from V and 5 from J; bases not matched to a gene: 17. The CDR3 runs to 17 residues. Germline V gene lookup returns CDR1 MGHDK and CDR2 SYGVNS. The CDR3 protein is CASSADRQGKGGDTQYF. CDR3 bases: TGTGCCAGCAGCGCCGATCGACAGGGCAAAGGGGGAGATACGCAGTATTTT.

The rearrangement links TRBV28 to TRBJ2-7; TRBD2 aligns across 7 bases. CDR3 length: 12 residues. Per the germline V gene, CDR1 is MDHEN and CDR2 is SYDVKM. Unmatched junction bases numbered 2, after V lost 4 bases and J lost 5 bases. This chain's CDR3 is CASSSAGDEQYF. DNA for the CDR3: TGTGCCAGCAGTTCGGCGGGAGACGAGCAGTACTTC.

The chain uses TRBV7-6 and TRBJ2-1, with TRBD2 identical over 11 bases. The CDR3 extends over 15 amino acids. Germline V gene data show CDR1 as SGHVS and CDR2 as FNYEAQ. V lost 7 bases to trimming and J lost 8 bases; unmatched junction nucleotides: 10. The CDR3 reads CASTLGTSGWDEQFF. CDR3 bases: TGTGCCAGCACCCTCGGGACTAGCGGATGGGATGAGCAGTTCTTC.

CDR3 bases: TGCGCCAGCAGCTTGTTGGGGGGGATGGCCAAAAACATTCAGTACTTC. It translates to CASSLLGGMAKNIQYF. The chain employs TRBV5-1 and TRBJ2-4, with TRBD2 matching over 7 bases. The CDR3 has 16 residues. The junction had 5 bases not matched to a gene; V was cut back by 1 base and J by 1 base. From germline, CDR1 is SGHRS and CDR2 YFSETQ. Based on the CDR3 plus reference TRBV5-1 and TRBJ2-4, the full variable domain is KAGVTQTPRYLIKTRGQQVTLSCSPISGHRSVSWYQQTPGQGLQFLFEYFSETQRNKGNFPGRFSGRQFSNSRSEMNVSTLELGDSALYLCASSLLGGMAKNIQYFGAGTRLSVL.

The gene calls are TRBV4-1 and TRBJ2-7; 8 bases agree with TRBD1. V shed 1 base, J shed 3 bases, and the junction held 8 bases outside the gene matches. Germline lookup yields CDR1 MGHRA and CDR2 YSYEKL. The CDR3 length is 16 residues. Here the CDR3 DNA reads TGCGCCAGCAGCCAAGCGAGGACAGGGAGCAACTACGAGCAGTACTTC. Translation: CASSQARTGSNYEQYF.

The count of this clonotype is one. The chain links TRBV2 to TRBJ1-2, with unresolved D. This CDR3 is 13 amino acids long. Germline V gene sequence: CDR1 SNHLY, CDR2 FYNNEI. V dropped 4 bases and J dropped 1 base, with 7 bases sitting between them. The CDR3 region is CASSGGYNYGYTF. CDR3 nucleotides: TGTGCCAGCAGTGGCGGATATAACTATGGCTACACCTTC.

CDR3 region: CASSPGQRYGYTF. The CDR3 bases are TGTGCCAGCAGCCCGGGACAACGATATGGCTACACCTTC. The rearrangement joins TRBV6-6 to TRBJ1-2; a possible D gene is TRBD1 (6 bases). The CDR3 spans 13 residues. Deletions cut 6 bases from V and 5 bases from J, with 13 bases between. Per the germline V gene, CDR1 is MNHNY and CDR2 is SVGAGI (reference sequence).

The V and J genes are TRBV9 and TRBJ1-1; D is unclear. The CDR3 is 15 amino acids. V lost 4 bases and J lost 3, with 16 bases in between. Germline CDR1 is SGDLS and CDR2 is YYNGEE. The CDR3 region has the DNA TGTGCCAGCAGCCTCGACCCTGGCCCTGACACTGAAGCTTTCTTT. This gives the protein CASSLDPGPDTEAFF.

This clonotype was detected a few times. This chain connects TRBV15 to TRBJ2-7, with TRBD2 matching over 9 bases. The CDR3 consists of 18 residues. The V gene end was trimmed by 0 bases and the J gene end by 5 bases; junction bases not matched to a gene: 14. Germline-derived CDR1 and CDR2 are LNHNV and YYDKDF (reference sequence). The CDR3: CATSRDLDTAGGSHEQYF. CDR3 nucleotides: TGTGCCACCAGCAGAGATCTGGATACGGCGGGAGGGTCCCACGAGCAGTACTTC.

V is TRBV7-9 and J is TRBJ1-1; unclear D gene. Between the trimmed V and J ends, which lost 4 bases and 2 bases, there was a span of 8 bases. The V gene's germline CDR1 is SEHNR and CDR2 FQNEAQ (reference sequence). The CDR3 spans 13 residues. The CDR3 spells CASSSTENTEAFF. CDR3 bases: TGTGCCAGCAGCTCAACAGAAAACACTGAAGCTTTCTTT.

CDR3 loop: CASSLYQRVSYNEQFF. In DNA, the CDR3 is TGTGCCAGCAGCTTATATCAGCGTGTCTCCTACAATGAGCAGTTCTTC. The chain couples TRBV7-2 to TRBJ2-1; D call uncertain. V shed 2 bases and J shed 0 bases, with 11 bases lying between them. The CDR3 extends over 16 amino acids. Per the germline V gene, CDR1 is SGHTA and CDR2 is FQGNSA.

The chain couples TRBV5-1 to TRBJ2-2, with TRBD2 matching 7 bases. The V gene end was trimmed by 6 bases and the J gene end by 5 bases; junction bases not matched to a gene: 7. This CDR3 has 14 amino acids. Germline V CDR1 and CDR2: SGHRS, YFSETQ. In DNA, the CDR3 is TGCGCCAGCAAGGCGGGAGAGGGGACCGGGGAGCTGTTTTTT. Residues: CASKAGEGTGELFF.

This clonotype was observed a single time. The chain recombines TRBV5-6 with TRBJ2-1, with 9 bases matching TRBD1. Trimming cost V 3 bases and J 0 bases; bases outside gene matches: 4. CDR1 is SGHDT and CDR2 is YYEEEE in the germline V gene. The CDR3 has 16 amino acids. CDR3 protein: CASSYGTGSSYNEQFF. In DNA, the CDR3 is TGTGCCAGCAGCTACGGGACAGGGAGCTCCTACAATGAGCAGTTCTTC.

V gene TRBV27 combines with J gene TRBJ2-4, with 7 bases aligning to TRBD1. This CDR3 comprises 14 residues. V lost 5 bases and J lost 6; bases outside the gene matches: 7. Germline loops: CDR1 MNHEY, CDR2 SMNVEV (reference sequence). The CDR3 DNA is TGTGCCAGCAGTCTGACAGGGTGGGCAAACATTCAGTACTTC. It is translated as CASSLTGWANIQYF.

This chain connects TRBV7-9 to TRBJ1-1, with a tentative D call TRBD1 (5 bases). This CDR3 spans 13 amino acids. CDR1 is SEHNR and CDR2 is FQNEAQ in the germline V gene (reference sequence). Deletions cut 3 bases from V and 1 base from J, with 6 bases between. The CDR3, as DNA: TGTGCCAGCAGCTTTACAGGGAACACTGAAGCTTTCTTT. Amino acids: CASSFTGNTEAFF.

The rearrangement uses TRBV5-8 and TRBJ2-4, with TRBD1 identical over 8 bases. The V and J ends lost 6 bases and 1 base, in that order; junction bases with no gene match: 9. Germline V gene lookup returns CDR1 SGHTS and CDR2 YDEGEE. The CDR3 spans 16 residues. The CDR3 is CASIMDRAMAKNIQYF. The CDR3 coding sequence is TGTGCCAGCATCATGGACAGGGCGATGGCCAAAAACATTCAGTACTTC.

The CDR3 nucleotides read TGTGCCACCGCTTTCCGGGACAGGGTCGAGCAGTACTTC. It translates to CATAFRDRVEQYF. The V call is TRBV10-3, the J call TRBJ2-7, with 9 nucleotides matching TRBD1. Losses at the gene ends were 10 bases for V and 6 bases for J; bases not matched to a gene: 10. The germline CDR1 and CDR2 sequences are ENHRY and SYGVKD. The CDR3 length is 13 residues.

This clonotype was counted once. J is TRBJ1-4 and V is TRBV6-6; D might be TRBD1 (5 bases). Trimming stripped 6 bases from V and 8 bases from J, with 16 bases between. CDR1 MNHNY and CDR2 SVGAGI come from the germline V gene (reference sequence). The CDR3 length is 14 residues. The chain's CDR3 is CASRQAQVMEKLFF. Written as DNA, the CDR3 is TGTGCCAGCAGACAGGCCCAAGTCATGGAAAAACTGTTTTTT.

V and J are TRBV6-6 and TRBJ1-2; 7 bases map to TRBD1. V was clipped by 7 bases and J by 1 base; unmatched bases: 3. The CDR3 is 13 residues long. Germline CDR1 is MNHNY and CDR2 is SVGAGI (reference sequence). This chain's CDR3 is CASMGQINYGYTF. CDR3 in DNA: TGTGCCAGCATGGGACAGATTAACTATGGCTACACCTTC.